This entry features one T cell receptor beta chain sequence. These data are taken from a study of blood T cell repertoires in COVID-19. Study summary: Donors in the United States, Italy and Spain gave samples during acute or convalescent COVID-19.

This CDR3 comprises 17 residues. Trimming removed 2 bases at V and 7 bases at J, with 22 bases between. CDR1 and CDR2 from the germline V gene are SGHRS and YFSETQ. As processed by the authors: Nucleated cell counts were estimated from reference gene primer amplification. Assay: immunoSEQ multiplex PCR; the TCRdb copy retains only in-frame clones and omits some. The V and J calls and clone size are taken from that table; D and trimming were inferred from the DNA. The table lists about 130,000 clones, 84% of them singletons. V gene TRBV5-1 combines with J gene TRBJ2-4; unclear D gene. This receptor was identified in a woman aged 25-40 years who had recovered from COVID-19. The sequenced sample was peripheral blood. The CDR3 bases are TGCGCCAGCAGCTTTAGTTCGGCTTCCTCCATACAGAACATTCAGTACTTC. Translation: CASSFSSASSIQNIQYF.